These T cell receptor beta chains were read from a single sample in a study of a mutant IDH1 vaccine in newly diagnosed glioma. Sequencing was performed with immunoSEQ multiplex PCR; in TCRdb, only in-frame clones are kept and a portion is missing. The repertoire holds about 36,000 clones, with 75% to 85% as singletons. The source was PBMCs, collected from a glioma patient treated with radiotherapy, temozolomide or both. These receptors were obtained from a man aged 40-55 years with glioma. Some clones in this sample may be carry-over from other donors' samples. CDR3s include the opening cysteine and the closing phenylalanine or tryptophan. Each record gives: clone size, J gene, V gene, CDR3 protein. A clone size is listed for some rows: how often the clone was seen (once, few, many), or a class if it is expanded.

clone_size: -
j_call: TRBJ2-1
v_call: TRBV29-1
cdr3_aa: CSAVTIPDEQFF

clone_size: -
j_call: TRBJ1-2
v_call: TRBV4-1
cdr3_aa: CASSQDSGGQGALRNYGYTF

clone_size: -
j_call: TRBJ1-2
v_call: TRBV7-8
cdr3_aa: CASSDTQDSGYGYTF

clone_size: once
j_call: TRBJ2-7
v_call: TRBV6-1
cdr3_aa: CSTGLFAYEQYF

clone_size: -
j_call: TRBJ1-4
v_call: TRBV5-1
cdr3_aa: CASNPREATGKLFF

clone_size: -
j_call: TRBJ2-7
v_call: TRBV19
cdr3_aa: CASSKGQPPYEQYF

clone_size: -
j_call: TRBJ1-4
v_call: TRBV15
cdr3_aa: CATSRDIGQWEEKLFF

clone_size: -
j_call: TRBJ2-5
v_call: TRBV6-1
cdr3_aa: CASSEVLAGGPEETQYF

clone_size: -
j_call: TRBJ2-5
v_call: TRBV6-1
cdr3_aa: CASSEVSGGAFETQYF

clone_size: -
j_call: TRBJ2-2
v_call: TRBV12-5
cdr3_aa: CASGRLEGHGELFF

clone_size: -
j_call: TRBJ1-5
v_call: TRBV19
cdr3_aa: CASSTGTHSNQPQHF

clone_size: few
j_call: TRBJ2-5
v_call: TRBV6-1
cdr3_aa: CASSEGLAGGETQYF

clone_size: -
j_call: TRBJ2-3
v_call: TRBV7-9
cdr3_aa: CASSSQAGTQYF

clone_size: -
j_call: TRBJ1-2
v_call: TRBV27
cdr3_aa: CASSSGKVLHGYTF

clone_size: -
j_call: TRBJ2-5
v_call: TRBV18
cdr3_aa: CASSPRQEIQETQYF

clone_size: -
j_call: TRBJ1-5
v_call: TRBV5-8
cdr3_aa: CASSLRRLNQPQHF

clone_size: -
j_call: TRBJ2-6
v_call: TRBV27
cdr3_aa: CASRGQGESGANVLTF

clone_size: few
j_call: TRBJ2-7
v_call: TRBV29-1
cdr3_aa: CSVTDESSYEQYF

clone_size: -
j_call: TRBJ1-6
v_call: TRBV30
cdr3_aa: CAWSTGTSNSPLHF

clone_size: -
j_call: TRBJ2-2
v_call: TRBV10-3
cdr3_aa: CAISLGRGANTGELFF

clone_size: -
j_call: TRBJ1-3
v_call: TRBV15
cdr3_aa: CATSRDRRGRNTIYF

clone_size: -
j_call: TRBJ1-5
v_call: TRBV5-5
cdr3_aa: CASSSSTAGHNQPQHF

clone_size: once
j_call: TRBJ1-1
v_call: TRBV7-2
cdr3_aa: CASSLGGSRTEAFF

clone_size: once
j_call: TRBJ2-5
v_call: TRBV5-1
cdr3_aa: CASSLGWQETQYF

clone_size: -
j_call: TRBJ1-3
v_call: TRBV19
cdr3_aa: CASRPSTAGNTIYF

clone_size: -
j_call: TRBJ2-1
v_call: TRBV29-1
cdr3_aa: CSVLDYRYNEQFF

clone_size: -
j_call: TRBJ1-1
v_call: TRBV14
cdr3_aa: CASSQDTGNTEAFF

clone_size: -
j_call: TRBJ1-1
v_call: TRBV15
cdr3_aa: CATSRDRAAPEAFF

clone_size: once
j_call: TRBJ1-2
v_call: TRBV15
cdr3_aa: CATSRLVTGGLRGYTF

clone_size: -
j_call: TRBJ1-2
v_call: TRBV27
cdr3_aa: CASSPRQFNYGYTF

clone_size: few
j_call: TRBJ1-4
v_call: TRBV9
cdr3_aa: CASSVEAGGVEKLFF

clone_size: -
j_call: TRBJ1-5
v_call: TRBV6-5
cdr3_aa: CASSFVASEQPQHF

clone_size: few
j_call: TRBJ1-2
v_call: TRBV28
cdr3_aa: CASRGQDSGYTF

clone_size: -
j_call: TRBJ2-7
v_call: TRBV5-6
cdr3_aa: CASSARDRFSYEQYF

clone_size: -
j_call: TRBJ1-2
v_call: TRBV4-1
cdr3_aa: CASSPPRDFYGYTF

clone_size: -
j_call: TRBJ2-1
v_call: TRBV5-1
cdr3_aa: CASSLGLDYNEQFF

clone_size: -
j_call: TRBJ2-3
v_call: TRBV7-8
cdr3_aa: CASSLRTSGGLDTQYF

clone_size: -
j_call: TRBJ1-6
v_call: TRBV5-1
cdr3_aa: CASSLGHGDYNSPLHF

clone_size: -
j_call: TRBJ2-2
v_call: TRBV4-2
cdr3_aa: CASGEGSNTGELFF

clone_size: -
j_call: TRBJ2-1
v_call: TRBV7-9
cdr3_aa: CASSLVVVAYNEQFF

clone_size: -
j_call: TRBJ2-3
v_call: TRBV6-5
cdr3_aa: CASRGRPLSRDTQYF

clone_size: -
j_call: TRBJ2-1
v_call: TRBV11-3
cdr3_aa: CASSLDSGKDEQFF

clone_size: -
j_call: TRBJ1-1
v_call: TRBV6-1
cdr3_aa: CASNDRARRTEAFF

clone_size: once
j_call: TRBJ1-1
v_call: TRBV5-1
cdr3_aa: CASSLVSGTPANTEAFF

clone_size: -
j_call: TRBJ1-5
v_call: TRBV5-3
cdr3_aa: CARSLTGPPSNQPQHF

clone_size: -
j_call: TRBJ2-6
v_call: TRBV5-1
cdr3_aa: CASSPSAGGANVLTF